This T cell receptor beta chain was sequenced for a study of CD4+ T cells in melanoma. The CDR3 length is 16 residues. Germline V gene data show CDR1 as SGHRS and CDR2 as YFSETQ. Germline trimming cut 1 base from V and 4 bases from J; bases unmatched to any gene: 7. Here immunoSEQ multiplex PCR was the method, and the copy in TCRdb shows in-frame clones only, minus some. The sample holds about 140,000 clones, 85% to 95% seen once. The rearrangement joins TRBV5-1 to TRBJ2-1, with 8 nucleotides matching TRBD2. The clonotype was recovered from a human donor with melanoma. The chain's CDR3 is CASSLSGGAFYNEQFF. CDR3 in DNA: TGCGCCAGCAGCTTGTCCGGGGGGGCCTTTTACAATGAGCAGTTCTTC.